This T cell receptor (beta chain) originates from a study of CD8 T cells in ankylosing spondylitis listed by TCRdb under 2017. Regarding the research as a whole: The study set out to find disease-linked TCR variants by profiling T cell receptor beta repertoires in ankylosing spondylitis patients and healthy donors. Peripheral blood was sampled, and synovial fluid was additionally collected from ankylosing spondylitis patients. The whole study cohort included roughly 110 healthy donors and about two dozen ankylosing spondylitis patients. Here is what the overall study found, with its caveats: Blood from ankylosing spondylitis patients appeared to be characterized by a TCR beta motif composed of about eight highly homologous amino acid variants. The disease-linked clones had a CD8+ phenotype and were found at relatively low frequencies in peripheral blood. The disease-linked clones were reported as significantly enriched in matched synovial fluid samples from ankylosing spondylitis patients. Some TCR beta motif variants had previously been reported in synovial fluid and blood of reactive arthritis patients, which suggested common disease-initiation mechanisms.

As regards this clonotype: What this receptor recognizes is not known. Within one base of it there is no much larger clone, and no base qualities were kept.

The sample was run on an Illumina HiSeq 2500. TCR beta libraries were prepared by quantitative 5'-RACE with molecular barcodes. The study's processing was this. A new computational method, built on a probabilistic model of VDJ rearrangement, was used to identify disease-linked TCR variants. TCRdb applied fastp at Q25 and MiXCR to the public reads, then kept only in-frame beta chains. Entries that share a CDR3 protein sequence are merged under the most common genes and DNA. What appears here as the V and J calls and clone size reflects TCRdb's work, not the paper's. Present in this sample are approximately 350,000 distinct CDR3 sequences, around 20% of which were seen just once. The leading ten clones occupy about an eighth of the sample. V drops 7 bases and J drops 0 bases, leaving 8 bases in between. Spanning cysteine to phenylalanine, the CDR3 consists of 13 amino acids. The kept DNA is CDR3 alone, 39 bases in frame from the first base. CDR1 MNHNY and CDR2 SVGAGI are derived from the germline V gene (reference sequence).

The sequence joins TRBV6-6 to TRBJ2-3; too little of a D gene remains to name it. This TCR came from a male donor with ankylosing spondylitis or in good health (not recorded which). Sequencing input: blood, either unsorted or a sorted T cell fraction (not recorded which). Here is the DNA: TGTGCCAGCACTCGGCTTAGCACAGATACGCAGTATTTT. This gives the protein CASTRLSTDTQYF.